This T cell receptor beta chain originates from a study of T cells in localized non-small cell lung cancer. General study findings and limits: In uninvolved adjacent lung, T cell clonality reached its highest value, exceeding tumor.

This clone counts as medium-sized. Its antigen remains unidentified. The CDR3 has 16 residues. Germline assignment: CDR1 SGHNT and CDR2 YENEEA. Trimming removed 5 bases from V and 3 bases from J, with 17 bases in between. The data were produced by immunoSEQ multiplex PCR, yet TCRdb's version contains in-frame clones alone and is incomplete. The table lists about 1,400 clones, less than 30% of them singletons. This sequence was found in a male donor at least 60 years old with stage I lung adenocarcinoma. Material: normal lung tissue next to the tumor, obtained before any cancer treatment. The J gene is TRBJ1-5, the V gene TRBV11-3; no definite D call. CDR3 sequence reads: CASSPRVRGTNQPQHF. The CDR3 nucleotides are TGTGCCAGCAGCCCTCGGGTCCGGGGTACCAATCAGCCCCAGCATTTT.